This T cell receptor (beta chain) was obtained from a study of Tregs in tolerant kidney transplant recipients. As for this clone: As yet, its antigen is unknown.

CD4+CD25+CD127- Tregs, CD4+CD25- non-Tregs, CD4 and CD8 cells were sorted. TCRdb keeps only in-frame clones here, not all; method: immunoSEQ multiplex PCR. Among approximately 99,000 clones listed, 90% were seen once. Findings and caveats of the study: The small number of patients limits these findings pending further validation.

Sequenced here: CD4+ T cells from blood, sampled before the transplant. The clonotype comes from a human donor who received a combined kidney and bone marrow transplant.

The CDR3 coding sequence is TGTGCCAGCAGCTTAGAAGGACGGAGCGGGGGGGCCCACGAGCAGTACTTC. The encoded protein is CASSLEGRSGGAHEQYF. J is TRBJ2-7 and V is TRBV13, with 10 bases fitting TRBD2. The CDR3 has 17 residues. The V gene's germline CDR1 is PRHDT and CDR2 FYEKMQ (reference sequence). Trimming at V came to 1 base and at J to 5 bases, leaving 11 bases not matched to a gene.